A selection of T cell receptor beta chains follows, all from one sample in a study of Ad26.COV2.S vaccination and SARS-CoV-2 variants. Measured with immunoSEQ multiplex PCR; TCRdb has only the in-frame clones, and not every one. The sample lists hundreds of thousands of clones, 80% to 95% occurring once. This specimen was peripheral blood, taken in a trial of Ad26.COV2.S vaccine versus placebo. These receptors were obtained from a person aged 18-60 years who received the Ad26.COV2.S COVID-19 vaccine or a placebo. The CDR3 runs from the conserved cysteine through the conserved F or W. The D gene is left open where the match is weak. The size entry is marked missing in some rows and otherwise reads once, few, many or a size class.

TRBV7-2	once	NA	TRBJ1-2	TGTGCCAGCAGGGGGGAGGGTAGCCCGCTTATCAACTATGGCTACACCTTC	CASRGEGSPLINYGYTF
TRBV27	NA	NA	TRBJ2-3	TGTGCCAGCAGTTTAAACGGGCCAGATACGCAGTATTTT	CASSLNGPDTQYF
TRBV18	NA	NA	TRBJ2-1	TGTGCCAGCTCACCACAGGCGGGGCTTCGGGATGAGCAGTTCTTC	CASSPQAGLRDEQFF
TRBV3-1/TRBV3-2	NA	NA	TRBJ2-7	TGTGCCAGCAGCCGGGTCAGCGAGCAGTACTTC	CASSRVSEQYF
TRBV5-4	once	NA	TRBJ2-1	TGTGCCAGCAGCTTAATGAGCCGGCTTTACAATGAGCAGTTCTTC	CASSLMSRLYNEQFF
TRBV6-1	NA	TRBD1	TRBJ2-7	TGTGCCAGCAGTGAGACCGGGACAGGGAATCCCTACGAGCAGTACTTC	CASSETGTGNPYEQYF
TRBV28	NA	TRBD1	TRBJ1-1	TGTGCCAGCGGCCTTACAGGGGGCAGGGCTGAAGCTTTCTTT	CASGLTGGRAEAFF
TRBV27	NA	NA	TRBJ1-1	TGTGCCAGCACTCTCCTGGGGGGGCACACTGAAGCTTTCTTT	CASTLLGGHTEAFF
TRBV4-1	few	TRBD1	TRBJ2-7	TGCGCCAGCAGCCAAGCCCAGGGGGCGCAATACGAGCAGTACTTC	CASSQAQGAQYEQYF
TRBV9	NA	TRBD1	TRBJ1-2	TGTGCCAGCAGCATCGACAGGGGCTTATTTGGATATGGCTACACCTTC	CASSIDRGLFGYGYTF
TRBV6-5	NA	NA	TRBJ2-1	TGTGCCAGCAGTTATGGAGGTGAAACGGGGAATGAGCAGTTCTTC	CASSYGGETGNEQFF
TRBV28	NA	NA	TRBJ1-3	TGTGCCAGCTCCGAAGGGTCTGGAAACACCATATATTTT	CASSEGSGNTIYF
TRBV10-3	NA	NA	TRBJ2-5	TGTGCCATCAGTGACCCGAGGCTGACAGCCGAGACCCAGTACTTC	CAISDPRLTAETQYF
TRBV12-3/TRBV12-4	NA	NA	TRBJ2-7	TGTGCTTCGGGCGGAACCTACGAGCAGTACTTC	CASGGTYEQYF
TRBV10-2	NA	TRBD2	TRBJ2-1	TGCGCCAGCAGTGACTCTCTAGCGGGAAATGAGCAGTTCTTC	CASSDSLAGNEQFF
TRBV19	once	NA	TRBJ1-5	TGTGCCAGTACCCTAAATCAGGGCAATCAGCCCCAGCATTTT	CASTLNQGNQPQHF
TRBV5-3	NA	TRBD2	TRBJ2-1	TGTGCCAGAAGCTCCCCAGCGGGAGGGCCTGTTGAGCAGTTCTTC	CARSSPAGGPVEQFF
TRBV9	NA	TRBD2	TRBJ2-1	TGTGCCAGCAGCTTAGCGGGAGAGGGTTACAATGAGCAGTTCTTC	CASSLAGEGYNEQFF
TRBV27	NA	NA	TRBJ1-4	TGTGCCAGCAGTTTACGGCCCCAGGGGGAAAAACTGTTTTTT	CASSLRPQGEKLFF
TRBV3-1/TRBV3-2	NA	TRBD1	TRBJ1-2	TGTGCCAGCAGCCACCTTACCGGACAGGGGGCTCGTGTAGGCTACACCTTC	CASSHLTGQGARVGYTF
TRBV11-3	NA	NA	TRBJ2-2	TGTGCCAGCAGCTCTTACATGGGCGGGGAGCTGTTTTTT	CASSSYMGGELFF
TRBV19	NA	NA	TRBJ1-1	TGTGCCAGTAGTTACGGGGGTGGGAACACTGAAGCTTTCTTT	CASSYGGGNTEAFF